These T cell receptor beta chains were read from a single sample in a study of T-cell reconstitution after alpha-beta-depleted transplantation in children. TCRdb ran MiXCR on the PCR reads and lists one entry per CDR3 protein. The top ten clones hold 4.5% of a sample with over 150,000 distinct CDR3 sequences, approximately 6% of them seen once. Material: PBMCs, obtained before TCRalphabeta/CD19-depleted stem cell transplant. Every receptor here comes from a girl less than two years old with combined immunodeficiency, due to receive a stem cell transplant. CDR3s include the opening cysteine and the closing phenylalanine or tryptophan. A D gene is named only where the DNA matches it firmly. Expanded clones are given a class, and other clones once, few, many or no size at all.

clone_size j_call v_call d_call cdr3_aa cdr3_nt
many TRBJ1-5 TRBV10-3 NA CAISPEANQPQHF TGTGCCATCAGTCCAGAGGCAAATCAGCCCCAGCATTTT
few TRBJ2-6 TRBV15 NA CATSRSRPSGANVLTF TGTGCCACCAGCAGGAGTAGGCCCTCTGGGGCCAACGTCCTGACTTTC
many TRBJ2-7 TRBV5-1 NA CASSLAFRRGQYF TGCGCCAGCAGCTTGGCCTTCCGGAGAGGGCAGTACTTC
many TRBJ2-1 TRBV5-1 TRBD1 CASSLGQGALFGGKRIEQFF TGCGCCAGCAGCTTGGGACAGGGGGCCTTGTTCGGGGGCAAACGGATTGAGCAGTTCTTC
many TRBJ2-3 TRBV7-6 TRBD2 CASRQRVAGGGTDTQYF TGTGCCAGCAGGCAGCGGGTAGCGGGGGGAGGCACAGATACGCAGTATTTT
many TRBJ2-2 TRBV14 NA CASSPLLNTGELFF TGTGCCAGCAGCCCACTTCTAAACACCGGGGAGCTGTTTTTT
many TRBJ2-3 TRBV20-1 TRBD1 CSATTGGPDTQYF TGCAGTGCGACTACAGGGGGCCCAGATACGCAGTATTTT
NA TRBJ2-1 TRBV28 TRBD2 CASSLTTSGMSSYNEQFF TGTGCCAGCAGTTTAACTACTAGCGGGATGAGCTCCTACAATGAGCAGTTCTTC
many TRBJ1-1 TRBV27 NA CASRFESGEAFF TGTGCCAGCAGGTTTGAGAGTGGTGAAGCTTTCTTT
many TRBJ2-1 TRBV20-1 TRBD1 CSARATDRDPFNEQFF TGCAGTGCTAGAGCGACGGACAGGGACCCTTTTAATGAGCAGTTCTTC
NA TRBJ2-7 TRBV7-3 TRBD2 CASSRGGAEGEQYF TGTGCCAGCAGCCGGGGAGGGGCCGAAGGGGAGCAGTACTTC
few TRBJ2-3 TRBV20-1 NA CSARRGGPRDTQYF TGCAGTGCTAGACGTGGGGGTCCCCGGGATACGCAGTATTTT
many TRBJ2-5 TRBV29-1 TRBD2 CSVEDLPSGGTQYF TGCAGCGTTGAAGATCTTCCTAGCGGGGGGACCCAGTACTTC
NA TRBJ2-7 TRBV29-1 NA CSVELQSSYEQYF TGCAGCGTTGAACTACAGTCCTCCTACGAGCAGTACTTC
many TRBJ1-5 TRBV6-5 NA CASSYSGSFNQPQHF TGTGCCAGCAGTTACTCTGGGAGCTTCAATCAGCCCCAGCATTTT
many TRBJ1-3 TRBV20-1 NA CSARLLGDSGNTIYF TGCAGTGCTAGACTCCTGGGGGACTCTGGAAACACCATATATTTT
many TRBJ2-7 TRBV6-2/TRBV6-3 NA CASSYPIYEQYF TGTGCCAGCAGCTACCCCATCTACGAGCAGTACTTC
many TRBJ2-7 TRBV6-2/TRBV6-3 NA CASIIGEGGFEQYF TGTGCCAGCATCATCGGCGAGGGAGGTTTCGAGCAGTACTTC
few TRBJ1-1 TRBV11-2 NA CASSFGGGFEAFF TGTGCCAGCAGCTTCGGTGGGGGTTTTGAAGCTTTCTTT
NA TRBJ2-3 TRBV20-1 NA CSARDSWVGRTDTQYF TGCAGTGCTAGAGATTCTTGGGTCGGCCGCACAGATACGCAGTATTTT
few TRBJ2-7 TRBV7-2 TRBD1 CASSRTLGQAGSYEQYF TGTGCCAGCAGCCGGACCCTGGGACAGGCGGGATCCTACGAGCAGTACTTC
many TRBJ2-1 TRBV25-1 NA CASSVSGGAYNEQFF TGTGCCAGCAGTGTTTCGGGGGGCGCCTACAATGAGCAGTTCTTC
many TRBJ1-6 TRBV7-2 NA CASSQVGRTLALHF TGTGCCAGCAGTCAAGTGGGTCGAACGTTGGCCCTCCACTTT
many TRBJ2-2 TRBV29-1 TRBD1 CSVEAGTGGMTGELFF TGCAGCGTTGAAGCCGGGACAGGGGGCATGACCGGGGAGCTGTTTTTT
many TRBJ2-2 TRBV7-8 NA CASSLIKGGGIGELFF TGTGCCAGCAGCTTAATTAAGGGGGGCGGTATCGGGGAGCTGTTTTTT
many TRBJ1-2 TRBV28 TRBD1 CASSFSTGASYGYTF TGTGCCAGCAGTTTTTCTACAGGGGCTAGCTATGGCTACACCTTC
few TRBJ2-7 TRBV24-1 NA CATSDFRQTYEQYF TGTGCCACCAGTGATTTTCGACAGACCTACGAGCAGTACTTC
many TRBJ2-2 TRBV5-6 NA CASSLGLESGELFF TGTGCCAGCAGCTTGGGACTAGAATCCGGGGAGCTGTTTTTT
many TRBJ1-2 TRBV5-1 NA CASSLGQDIYGYTF TGCGCCAGCAGCTTGGGACAGGACATCTATGGCTACACCTTC
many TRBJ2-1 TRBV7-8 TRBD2 CASSQPSGGADRNEQFF TGTGCCAGCAGCCAGCCTAGCGGGGGGGCCGATCGCAATGAGCAGTTCTTC
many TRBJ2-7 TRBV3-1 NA CASSNGFEQYF TGTGCCAGCAGCAACGGCTTCGAGCAGTACTTC
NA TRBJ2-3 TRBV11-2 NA CASSLASIRVTDTQYF TGTGCCAGCAGCTTAGCCTCTATTCGGGTCACAGATACGCAGTATTTT
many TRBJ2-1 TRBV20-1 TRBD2 CSPISSGASNEQFF TGCAGTCCGATAAGTAGCGGGGCAAGCAATGAGCAGTTCTTC
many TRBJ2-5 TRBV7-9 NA CASSPWTAEFRDQYF TGTGCCAGCAGCCCCTGGACAGCTGAATTCAGGGACCAGTACTTC